Included here is one TCR beta chain sequence, with context. Measured with immunoSEQ multiplex PCR; TCRdb has only the in-frame clones, and not every one. This table has 100,000 to 150,000 clones, 95% to 96% appearing once. The data are from a study of cytomegalovirus exposure and HLA in healthy donors. Between the trimmed V and J ends, which lost 4 bases and 3 bases, there was a span of 15 bases. The V gene's germline CDR1 is SGHAT and CDR2 FQNNGV. CDR3 length equals 15 residues. The receptor's source is a man aged 18-30 years in good health and CMV-seronegative. Source material: PBMCs. The rearrangement joins TRBV11-2 to TRBJ2-5; possibly TRBD2 for D (6 bases). The CDR3 reads CASSSGEEREETQYF. The CDR3 DNA is TGTGCCAGCAGCTCGGGGGAGGAGCGGGAAGAGACCCAGTACTTC. Supplemented by reference TRBV11-2 and TRBJ2-5, the full variable domain reads EAGVAQSPRYKIIEKRQSVAFWCNPISGHATLYWYQQILGQGPKLLIQFQNNGVVDDSQLPKDRFSAERLKGVDSTLKIQPAKLEDSAVYLCASSSGEEREETQYFGPGTRLLVL.